This is a list of T cell receptor beta chains from one sample in a study of blood T cell repertoires in COVID-19. The method was immunoSEQ multiplex PCR; TCRdb's version includes in-frame clones alone and lacks a portion of them. The sample includes approximately 220,000 clones, 87% seen only once; the top ten take 2.6%. The material sequenced was PBMCs or T cells enriched from blood (not recorded which). The source is a woman under 40 with acute COVID-19. Both conserved end residues are part of each CDR3. The D gene is left open where the match is weak. Clone size is shown for a subset of rows, as once, few, many or a class of expanded clone.

>TRBJ2-3|TRBD2|NA|TRBV24-1
CATSDGTSGDTVTDTQYF
TGTGCCACCAGTGACGGGACTAGCGGGGACACCGTTACAGATACGCAGTATTTT
>TRBJ1-3|NA|once|TRBV4-1
CASSRGYGAIGNTIYF
TGCGCCAGCAGCCGGGGTTATGGGGCAATTGGAAACACCATATATTTT
>TRBJ1-2|NA|NA|TRBV15
CATSRESGGGYTF
TGTGCCACCAGCAGAGAGTCGGGTGGTGGCTACACCTTC
>TRBJ2-5|TRBD2|NA|TRBV3-1/TRBV3-2
CASIWGTSGDQETQYF
TGTGCCAGCATCTGGGGGACTAGCGGGGACCAAGAGACCCAGTACTTC
>TRBJ1-2|TRBD1|NA|TRBV4-3
CASSQDSTGVDYGYTF
TGCGCCAGCAGCCAAGATAGCACAGGGGTAGACTATGGCTACACCTTC
>TRBJ1-2|NA|NA|TRBV7-9
CASSLVGGGYTF
TGTGCCAGCAGCCTTGTCGGAGGCGGCTACACCTTC
>TRBJ2-1|NA|NA|TRBV11-3
CASSFRGSSYNEQFF
TGTGCCAGCAGCTTTCGCGGTAGCTCCTACAATGAGCAGTTCTTC
>TRBJ1-1|NA|NA|TRBV11-2
CASSPPQGPRVLAEAFF
TGTGCCAGCAGTCCCCCCCAGGGCCCCAGGGTTTTGGCTGAAGCTTTCTTT
>TRBJ1-2|NA|once|TRBV7-9
CASAQGSGYGYTF
TGTGCCAGCGCTCAGGGGTCCGGCTATGGCTACACCTTC
>TRBJ1-2|TRBD1|NA|TRBV7-8
CASSTSRQGLNYGYTF
TGTGCCAGCAGCACGTCTCGACAGGGGCTAAACTATGGCTACACCTTC
>TRBJ1-5|TRBD1|NA|TRBV6-5
CASSYRGRDQPQHF
TGTGCCAGCAGCTACAGGGGTCGGGATCAGCCCCAGCATTTT
>TRBJ1-2|NA|NA|TRBV25-1
CASSPSLQGRLYNYGYTF
TGTGCCAGCAGCCCCTCACTGCAGGGGCGACTGTATAACTATGGCTACACCTTC
>TRBJ2-1|NA|NA|TRBV6-6
CASSYRTSSYNEQFF
TGTGCCAGCAGTTACCGGACAAGCTCCTACAATGAGCAGTTCTTC
>TRBJ2-5|NA|NA|TRBV29-1
CSVDMWGPPQETQYF
TGCAGCGTTGATATGTGGGGGCCACCACAAGAGACCCAGTACTTC
>TRBJ1-1|NA|NA|TRBV5-8
CASSSPDNEAFF
TGTGCCAGCAGCTCCCCGGACAATGAAGCTTTCTTT
>TRBJ2-1|TRBD2|NA|TRBV7-2
CASSLVQGGDEQFF
TGTGCCAGCAGCTTAGTGCAGGGAGGGGATGAGCAGTTCTTC
>TRBJ1-6|NA|NA|TRBV4-3
CASSQETQAKNSPLHF
TGCGCCAGCAGCCAAGAGACGCAGGCTAAGAATTCACCCCTCCACTTT
>TRBJ1-4|NA|NA|TRBV5-1
CASSLAGGANNEKLFF
TGCGCCAGCAGCTTGGCGGGAGGGGCCAATAATGAAAAACTGTTTTTT
>TRBJ1-1|TRBD1|NA|TRBV2
CASSSRDSKNEAFF
TGTGCCAGCAGTAGCCGGGACAGCAAAAATGAAGCTTTCTTT
>TRBJ2-7|NA|NA|TRBV5-4
CASSFPSGDGSEQYF
TGTGCCAGCAGCTTTCCGTCCGGGGATGGTAGCGAGCAGTACTTC
>TRBJ1-1|TRBD1|NA|TRBV7-9
CASSRDREGAFF
TGTGCCAGCAGCCGGGACAGGGAGGGAGCTTTCTTT
>TRBJ1-5|NA|once|TRBV5-5
CASSKDTSNQPQHF
TGTGCCAGCAGCAAGGACACAAGCAATCAGCCCCAGCATTTT